This TCR beta chain was found in a study of blood T cells in healthy people across ages. The ends lost 4 bases at V and 11 bases at J; junction bases unmatched: 13. The CDR3 has 15 amino acids. The authors ran a second PCR of about 7 to 11 cycles using a sample-barcoded 5' primer and a J-beta primer mix. Via MiXCR, TCRdb re-called the 5' RACE reads, giving one row per CDR3 protein. The sample has hundreds of thousands of distinct CDR3 sequences; roughly 45% are singletons. This clonotype has a handful of counts. The sequencing sample was made of blood. This TCR was recovered from a woman between 55 and 75 years old in good health. The chain is built from TRBV12-3 or TRBV12-4 and TRBJ2-5; 10 bases fit TRBD1. CDR3 nucleotide sequence: TGTGCCAGCAGTTCGGGACAGGGGCCGCTCAGAGAGCAGTACTTC. This encodes CASSSGQGPLREQYF.